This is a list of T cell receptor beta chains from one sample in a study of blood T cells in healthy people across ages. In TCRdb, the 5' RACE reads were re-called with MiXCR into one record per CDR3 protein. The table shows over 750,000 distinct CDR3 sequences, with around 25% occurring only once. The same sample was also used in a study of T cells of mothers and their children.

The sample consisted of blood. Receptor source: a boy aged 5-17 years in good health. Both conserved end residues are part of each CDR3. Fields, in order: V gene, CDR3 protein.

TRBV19 CASSIRGGTEAFF
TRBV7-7 CASSLERDTEAFF
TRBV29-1 CSVGDNTDTQYF
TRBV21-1 CASSNCNEQFF
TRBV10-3 CAISESGTSGEPSTDTQYF
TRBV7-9 CASSFPGETLVNSETQYF
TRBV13 CASSLRSGSIDEQFF
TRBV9 CASSVESRDEQFF
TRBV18 CASSPSVQGTTEAFF
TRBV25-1 CASSVSRGSETQYF
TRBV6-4 CASSDSSRQHLSYEQYF
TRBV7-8 CASSLADSNTEAFF
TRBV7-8 CASSLAGLAGTYEQYF
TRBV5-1 CASSSQGGLSYNEQFF
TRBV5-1 CASSPGDLLPYEQYF
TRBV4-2 CASSQGLAHEQYF
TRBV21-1 CASSKEQVVNTEAFF
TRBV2 CARPDGDGSDTQYF
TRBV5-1 CASSLGASQETQYF
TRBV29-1 CSVEPPGGWAEAFF
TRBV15 CATSHRDSSGNTIYF
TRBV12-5 CASGTDSSYEQYF
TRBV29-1 CSGAYQGQGPSGYTF
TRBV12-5 CASGPAGGLGETQYF
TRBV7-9 CASSSQHGEETQYF
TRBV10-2 CASSVQLSNQPQHF
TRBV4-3 CASSQDNAIEAEQFF
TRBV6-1 CASSEVEGRSYEQYF